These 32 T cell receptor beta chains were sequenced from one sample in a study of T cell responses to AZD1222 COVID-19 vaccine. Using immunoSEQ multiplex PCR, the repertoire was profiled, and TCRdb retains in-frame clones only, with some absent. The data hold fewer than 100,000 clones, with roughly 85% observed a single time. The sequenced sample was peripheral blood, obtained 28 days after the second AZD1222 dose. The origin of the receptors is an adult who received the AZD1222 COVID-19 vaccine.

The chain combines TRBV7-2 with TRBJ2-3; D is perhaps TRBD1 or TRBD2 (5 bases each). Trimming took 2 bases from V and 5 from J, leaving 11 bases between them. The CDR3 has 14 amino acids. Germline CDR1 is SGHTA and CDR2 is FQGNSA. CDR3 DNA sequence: TGTGCCAGCAGCTTACAGGGTGGGAGAGATACGCAGTATTTT. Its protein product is CASSLQGGRDTQYF.

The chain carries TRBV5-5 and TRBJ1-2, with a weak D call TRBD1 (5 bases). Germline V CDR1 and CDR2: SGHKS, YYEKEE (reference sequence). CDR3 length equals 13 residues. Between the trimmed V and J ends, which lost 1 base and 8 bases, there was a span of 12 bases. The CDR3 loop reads CASSLRQFGGYTF. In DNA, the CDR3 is TGTGCCAGCAGCTTGCGACAGTTTGGGGGCTACACCTTC.

CDR3 DNA sequence: TGTGCCAGCAGTTTTTTGGGCTCCTATAATTCACCCCTCCACTTT. Protein product: CASSFLGSYNSPLHF. This chain connects TRBV28 to TRBJ1-6, with D uncertain. V was clipped by 3 bases and J by 0 bases, with 6 bases between them. CDR1 is MDHEN and CDR2 is SYDVKM in the germline V gene. This CDR3 is 15 amino acids long. Together with reference TRBV28 and TRBJ1-6, the CDR3 gives the full variable domain: DVKVTQSSRYLVKRTGEKVFLECVQDMDHENMFWYRQDPGLGLRLIYFSYDVKMKEKGDIPEGYSVSREKKERFSLILESASTNQTSMYLCASSFLGSYNSPLHFGNGTRLTVT.

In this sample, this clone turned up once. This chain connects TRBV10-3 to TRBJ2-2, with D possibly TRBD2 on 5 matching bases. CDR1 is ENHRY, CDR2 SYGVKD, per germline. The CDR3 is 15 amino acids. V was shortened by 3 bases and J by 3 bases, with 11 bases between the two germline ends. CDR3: CAISDPRADTGELFF. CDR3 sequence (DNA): TGTGCCATCAGTGACCCGCGGGCGGACACCGGGGAGCTGTTTTTT.

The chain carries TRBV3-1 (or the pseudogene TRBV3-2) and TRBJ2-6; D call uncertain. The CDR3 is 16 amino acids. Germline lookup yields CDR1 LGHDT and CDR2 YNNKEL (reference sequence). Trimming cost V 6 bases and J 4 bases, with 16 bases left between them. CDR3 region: CASRRRLATGANVLTF. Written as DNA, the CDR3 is TGTGCCAGCAGACGCAGACTGGCCACGGGGGCCAACGTCCTGACTTTC.

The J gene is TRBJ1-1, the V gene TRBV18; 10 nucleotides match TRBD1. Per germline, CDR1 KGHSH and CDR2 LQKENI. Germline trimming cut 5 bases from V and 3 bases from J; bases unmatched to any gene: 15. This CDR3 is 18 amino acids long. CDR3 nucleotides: TGTGCCAGCTCATTCGCGGAAGGGACAGGGGCCCTGTACACTGAAGCTTTCTTT. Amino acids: CASSFAEGTGALYTEAFF.

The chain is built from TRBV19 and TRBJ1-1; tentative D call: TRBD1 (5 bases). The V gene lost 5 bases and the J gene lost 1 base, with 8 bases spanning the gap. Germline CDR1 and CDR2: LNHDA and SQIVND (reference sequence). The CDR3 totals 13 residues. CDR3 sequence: CASSDRENTEAFF. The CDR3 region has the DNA TGTGCCAGTAGTGACAGAGAGAACACTGAAGCTTTCTTT.

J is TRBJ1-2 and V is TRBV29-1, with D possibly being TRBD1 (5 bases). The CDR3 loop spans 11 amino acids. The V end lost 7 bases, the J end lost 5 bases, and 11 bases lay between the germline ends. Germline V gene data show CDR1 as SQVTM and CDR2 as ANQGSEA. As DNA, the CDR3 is TGCAGCGCCGGAGAGGGGTATGGCTACACCTTC. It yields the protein CSAGEGYGYTF.

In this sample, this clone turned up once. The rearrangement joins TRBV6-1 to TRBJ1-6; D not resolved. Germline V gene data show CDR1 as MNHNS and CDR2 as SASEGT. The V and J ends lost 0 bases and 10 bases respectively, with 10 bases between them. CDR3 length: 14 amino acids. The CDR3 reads CASSEATEGSPLHF. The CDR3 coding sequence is TGTGCCAGCAGTGAAGCGACGGAGGGATCACCCCTCCACTTT.

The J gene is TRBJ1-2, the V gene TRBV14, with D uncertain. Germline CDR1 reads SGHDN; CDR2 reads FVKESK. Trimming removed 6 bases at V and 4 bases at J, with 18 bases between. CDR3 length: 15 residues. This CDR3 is CASSPEMEGGYGYTF. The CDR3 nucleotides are TGTGCCAGCAGTCCGGAGATGGAGGGTGGCTATGGCTACACCTTC.

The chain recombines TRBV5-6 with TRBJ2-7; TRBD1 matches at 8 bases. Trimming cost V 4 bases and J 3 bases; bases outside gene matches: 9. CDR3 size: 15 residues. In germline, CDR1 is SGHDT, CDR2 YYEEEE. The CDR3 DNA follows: TGTGCCAGCAGCCTCACCGGGACAGGCTTCTACGAGCAGTACTTC. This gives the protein CASSLTGTGFYEQYF.

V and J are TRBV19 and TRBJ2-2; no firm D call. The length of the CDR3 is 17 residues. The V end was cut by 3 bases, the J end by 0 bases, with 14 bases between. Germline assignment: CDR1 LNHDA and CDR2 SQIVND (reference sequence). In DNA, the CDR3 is TGTGCCAGTAGTATCTATTCAGGATTTCCGAACACCGGGGAGCTGTTTTTT. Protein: CASSIYSGFPNTGELFF.

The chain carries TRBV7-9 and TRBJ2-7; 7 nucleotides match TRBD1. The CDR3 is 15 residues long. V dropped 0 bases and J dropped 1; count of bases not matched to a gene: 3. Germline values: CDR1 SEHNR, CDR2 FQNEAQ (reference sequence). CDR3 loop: CASSLADRLSYEQYF. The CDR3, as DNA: TGTGCCAGCAGCTTAGCGGACAGGTTATCCTACGAGCAGTACTTC.

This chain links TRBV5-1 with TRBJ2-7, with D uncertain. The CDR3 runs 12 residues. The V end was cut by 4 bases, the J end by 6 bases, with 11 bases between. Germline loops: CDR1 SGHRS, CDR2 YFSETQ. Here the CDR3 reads CASSDNLGEQYF. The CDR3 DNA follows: TGCGCCAGCAGCGATAACCTAGGCGAGCAGTACTTC. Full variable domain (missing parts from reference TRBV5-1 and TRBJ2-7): KAGVTQTPRYLIKTRGQQVTLSCSPISGHRSVSWYQQTPGQGLQFLFEYFSETQRNKGNFPGRFSGRQFSNSRSEMNVSTLELGDSALYLCASSDNLGEQYFGPGTRLTVT.

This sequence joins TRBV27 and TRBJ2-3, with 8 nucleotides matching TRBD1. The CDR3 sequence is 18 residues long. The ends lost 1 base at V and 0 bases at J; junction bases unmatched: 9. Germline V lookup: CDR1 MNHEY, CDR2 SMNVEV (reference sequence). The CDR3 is CASSLYRGSTISTDTQYF. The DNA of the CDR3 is TGTGCCAGCAGTTTATACAGGGGGTCGACCATTAGCACAGATACGCAGTATTTT.

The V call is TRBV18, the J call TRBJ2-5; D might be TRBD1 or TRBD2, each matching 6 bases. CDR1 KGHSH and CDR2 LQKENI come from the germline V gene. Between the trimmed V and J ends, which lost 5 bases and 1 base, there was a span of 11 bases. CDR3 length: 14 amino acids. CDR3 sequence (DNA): TGTGCCAGCTCATCTTCGGGGGCCCAAGAGACCCAGTACTTC. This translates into CASSSSGAQETQYF.

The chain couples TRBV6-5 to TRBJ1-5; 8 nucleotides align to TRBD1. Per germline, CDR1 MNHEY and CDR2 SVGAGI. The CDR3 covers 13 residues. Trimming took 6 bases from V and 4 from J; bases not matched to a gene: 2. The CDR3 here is CASRTGVNQPQHF. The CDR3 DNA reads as TGTGCCAGCAGGACAGGGGTTAATCAGCCCCAGCATTTT.

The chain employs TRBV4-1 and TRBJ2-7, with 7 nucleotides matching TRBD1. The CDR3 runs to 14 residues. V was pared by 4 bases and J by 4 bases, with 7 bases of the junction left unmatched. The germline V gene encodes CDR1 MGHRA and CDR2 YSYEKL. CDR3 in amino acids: CASSLDRVGYEQYF. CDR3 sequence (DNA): TGCGCCAGCAGCCTAGACAGGGTCGGGTACGAGCAGTACTTC.

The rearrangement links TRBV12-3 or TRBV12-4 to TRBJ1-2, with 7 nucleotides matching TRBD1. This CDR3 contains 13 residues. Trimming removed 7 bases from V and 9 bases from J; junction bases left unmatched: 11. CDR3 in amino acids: CASTDWQGGSYTF. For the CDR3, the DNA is TGTGCCAGCACCGATTGGCAGGGGGGGAGCTACACCTTC.

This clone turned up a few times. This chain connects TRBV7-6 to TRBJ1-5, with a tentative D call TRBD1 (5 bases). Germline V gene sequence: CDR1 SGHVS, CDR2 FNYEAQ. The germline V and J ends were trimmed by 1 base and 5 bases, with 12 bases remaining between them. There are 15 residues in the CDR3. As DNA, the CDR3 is TGTGCCAGCAGCTTAGGGGTAGGGGCGCATCAGCCCCAGCATTTT. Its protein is CASSLGVGAHQPQHF.

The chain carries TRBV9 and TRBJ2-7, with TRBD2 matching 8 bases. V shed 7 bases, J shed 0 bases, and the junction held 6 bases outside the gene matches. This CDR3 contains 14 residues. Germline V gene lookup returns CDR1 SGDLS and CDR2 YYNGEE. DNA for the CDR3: TGTGCCAGCGCCCCGGGACTAGGCTCCTACGAGCAGTACTTC. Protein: CASAPGLGSYEQYF.

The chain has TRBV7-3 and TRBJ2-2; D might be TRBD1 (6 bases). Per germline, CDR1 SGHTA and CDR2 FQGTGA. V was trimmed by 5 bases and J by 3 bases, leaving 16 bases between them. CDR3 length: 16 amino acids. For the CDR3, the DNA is TGTGCCAGCAGCACCGCACAGGGAATGGACACCGGGGAGCTGTTTTTT. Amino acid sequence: CASSTAQGMDTGELFF.

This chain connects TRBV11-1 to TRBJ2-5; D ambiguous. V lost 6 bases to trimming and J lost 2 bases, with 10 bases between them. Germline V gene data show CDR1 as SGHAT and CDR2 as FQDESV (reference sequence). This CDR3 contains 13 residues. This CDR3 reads CASSPLGQETQYF. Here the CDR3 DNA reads TGTGCCAGCAGTCCATTGGGGCAAGAGACCCAGTACTTC.

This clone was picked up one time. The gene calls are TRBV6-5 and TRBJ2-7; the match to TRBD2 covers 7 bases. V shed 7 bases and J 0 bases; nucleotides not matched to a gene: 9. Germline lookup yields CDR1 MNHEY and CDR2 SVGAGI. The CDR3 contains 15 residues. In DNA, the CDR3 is TGTGCCAGCAACCCTTCCGGGGGGATCTCCTACGAGCAGTACTTC. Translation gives CASNPSGGISYEQYF.

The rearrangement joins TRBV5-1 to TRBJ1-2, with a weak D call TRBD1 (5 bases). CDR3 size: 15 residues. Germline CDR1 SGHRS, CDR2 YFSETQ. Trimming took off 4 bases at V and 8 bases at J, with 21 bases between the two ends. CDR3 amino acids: CASSDNQQGFGGYTF. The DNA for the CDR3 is TGCGCCAGCAGCGATAATCAGCAGGGATTTGGGGGCTACACCTTC.

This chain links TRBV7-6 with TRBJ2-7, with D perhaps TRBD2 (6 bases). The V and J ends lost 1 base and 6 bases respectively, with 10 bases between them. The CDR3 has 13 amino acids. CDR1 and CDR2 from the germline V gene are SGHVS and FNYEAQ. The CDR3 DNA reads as TGTGCCAGCAGCTTAGGCGGGGTACGCGAGCAGTACTTC. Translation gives CASSLGGVREQYF.

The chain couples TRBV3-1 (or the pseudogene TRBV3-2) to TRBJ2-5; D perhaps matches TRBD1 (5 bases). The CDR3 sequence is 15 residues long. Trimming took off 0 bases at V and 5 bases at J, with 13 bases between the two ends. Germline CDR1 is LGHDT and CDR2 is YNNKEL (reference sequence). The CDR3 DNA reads TGTGCCAGCAGCCAAGAGGGCAGGGTGGGGGAGACCCAGTACTTC. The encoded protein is CASSQEGRVGETQYF.

In DNA, the CDR3 is TGTGCCAGCAGCCAAGTAGGGCTAGCGGGACAAGAGACCCAGTACTTC. Amino acids: CASSQVGLAGQETQYF. This chain connects TRBV3-1 (or the pseudogene TRBV3-2) to TRBJ2-5; 9 nucleotides match TRBD2. Trimming cost V 1 base and J 2 bases; bases outside gene matches: 5. The CDR3 contains 16 residues. CDR1 and CDR2 (germline): LGHDT, YNNKEL (reference sequence).

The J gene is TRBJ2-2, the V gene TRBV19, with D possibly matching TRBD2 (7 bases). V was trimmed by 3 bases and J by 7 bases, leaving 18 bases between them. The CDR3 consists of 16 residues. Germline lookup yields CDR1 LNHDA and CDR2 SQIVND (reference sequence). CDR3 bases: TGTGCCAGTAGTATCGACCGGGGGGCGCAGAGCGGGGAGCTGTTTTTT. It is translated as CASSIDRGAQSGELFF. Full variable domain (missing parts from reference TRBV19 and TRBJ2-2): DGGITQSPKYLFRKEGQNVTLSCEQNLNHDAMYWYRQDPGQGLRLIYYSQIVNDFQKGDIAEGYSVSREKKESFPLTVTSAQKNPTAFYLCASSIDRGAQSGELFFGEGSRLTVL.

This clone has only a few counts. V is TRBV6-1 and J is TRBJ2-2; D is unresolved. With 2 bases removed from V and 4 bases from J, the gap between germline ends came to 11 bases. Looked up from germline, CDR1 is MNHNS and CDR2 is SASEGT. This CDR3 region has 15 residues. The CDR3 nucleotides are TGTGCCAGCAGTGAATCGGCAGGAACCACCGGGGAGCTGTTTTTT. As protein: CASSESAGTTGELFF.

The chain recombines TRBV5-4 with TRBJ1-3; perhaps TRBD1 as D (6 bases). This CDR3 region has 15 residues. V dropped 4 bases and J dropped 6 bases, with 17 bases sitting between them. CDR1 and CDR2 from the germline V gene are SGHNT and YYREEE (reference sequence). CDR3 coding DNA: TGTGCCAGCAGCACCTGGACAGATCCTCAAAACACCATATATTTT. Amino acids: CASSTWTDPQNTIYF.

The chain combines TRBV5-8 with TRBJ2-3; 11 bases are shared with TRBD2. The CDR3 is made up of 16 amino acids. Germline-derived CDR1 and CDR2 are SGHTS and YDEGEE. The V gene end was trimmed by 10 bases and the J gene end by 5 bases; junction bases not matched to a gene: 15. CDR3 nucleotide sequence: TGTGCCGGGAAACACGGACTAGCGGGCCTAGGAGATACGCAGTATTTT. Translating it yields CAGKHGLAGLGDTQYF. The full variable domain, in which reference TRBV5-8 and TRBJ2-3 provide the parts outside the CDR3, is EAGVTQSPTHLIKTRGQQATLRCSPISGHTSVYWYQQALGLGLQFLLWYDEGEERNRGNFPPRFSGRQFPNYSSELNVNALELEDSALYLCAGKHGLAGLGDTQYFGPGTRLTVL.